This T cell receptor (beta chain) was identified in a study of radiation and T cells in renal cell carcinoma. Study summary: Nephrectomy followed 15 Gy stereotactic body radiation by 4 weeks. Study results and limitations: In blood, top tumor clones expanded by 2 weeks, shrinking by 4. Without pretreatment biopsies, baseline tumor clonotype presence was undetermined.

TCRdb's copy holds only in-frame clones and misses some; the assay was immunoSEQ multiplex PCR. The sample contains 120,000 or so clones, approximately 90% of which appear only once. Germline-derived CDR1 and CDR2 are MNHEY and SMNVEV (reference sequence). V lost 5 bases to trimming and J lost 4 bases; unmatched junction nucleotides: 5. The CDR3 is made up of 15 amino acids. For this clone: Its antigen is currently unknown.

The sample's time point: blood 2 weeks post-SBRT. This sample's treatment: 15 Gy SBRT to primary tumor, nephrectomy 4 weeks later. Blood was sampled at baseline, 2 weeks and 4 weeks after SBRT. This specimen was blood, taken from a patient whose treatment included radiotherapy and nephrectomy. The rearrangement uses TRBV27 and TRBJ1-5; TRBD1 aligns across 10 bases. The sequence was obtained from a woman aged 65 to 85 with renal cell carcinoma. CDR3 sequence: CASSELGQGNQPQHF. CDR3 DNA: TGTGCCAGCAGTGAGTTGGGACAGGGGAATCAGCCCCAGCATTTT.